The 29 T cell receptor beta chains presented below share a single source sample, sequenced in a study of cytotoxic CD8 clonotypes in ibrutinib-treated CLL. The data were produced by immunoSEQ multiplex PCR, yet TCRdb's version contains in-frame clones alone and is incomplete. The sample shows roughly 60,000 clones, approximately 71% of them seen only once. The specimen was PBMCs, collected after 12 months of ibrutinib treatment. These receptors were collected from a human donor with chronic lymphocytic leukemia.

The V call is TRBV19, the J call TRBJ2-6, with 12 bases lining up with TRBD2. V trimming: 3 bases; J trimming: 2 bases; junction bases outside the gene matches: 8. Germline CDR1 and CDR2: LNHDA and SQIVND (reference sequence). The CDR3 has 19 amino acids. The CDR3: CASSIPLAGGSPGANVLTF. The CDR3 region has the DNA TGTGCCAGTAGTATCCCACTAGCGGGAGGTAGTCCTGGGGCCAACGTCCTGACTTTC.

V and J are TRBV5-1 and TRBJ2-2; D not resolved. The CDR3 extends over 16 amino acids. The germline V gene has CDR1 SGHRS and CDR2 YFSETQ. Trimming cost V 2 bases and J 0 bases, with 11 bases left between them. CDR3 nucleotides: TGCGCCAGCAGCTTAGGCGGCTCAACGAACACCGGGGAGCTGTTTTTT. It is translated as CASSLGGSTNTGELFF.

The chain employs TRBV7-8 and TRBJ1-2, with 9 nucleotides matching TRBD1. The CDR3 covers 14 residues. V was clipped by 3 bases and J by 4 bases; unmatched bases: 3. From germline, CDR1 is SGHVS and CDR2 FQNEAQ. The CDR3 nucleotides read TGTGCCAGCAGCTTGGGACAGGGCGGCTATGGCTACACCTTC. As protein: CASSLGQGGYGYTF.

The chain links TRBV4-2 to TRBJ2-3, with a possible D match to TRBD1 (5 bases). The CDR3 is 17 residues long. Per the germline V gene, CDR1 is LGHNA and CDR2 is YNFKEQ. The V and J ends lost 0 bases and 1 base respectively, with 14 bases between them. Here the CDR3 DNA reads TGTGCCAGCAGCCAAGAGTCTGTAGGGGTAGGCACAGATACGCAGTATTTT. Translated: CASSQESVGVGTDTQYF.

This clone was seen more than once but under ten times. This chain uses TRBV19 with TRBJ2-3; D remains ambiguous. The CDR3 totals 14 residues. V lost 8 bases to trimming and J lost 0 bases, with 12 bases between them. From germline, CDR1 is LNHDA and CDR2 SQIVND (reference sequence). DNA of the CDR3: TGTGCCAGTCGAAGGTCCTTTAGCACAGATACGCAGTATTTT. Translating it yields CASRRSFSTDTQYF.

The gene calls are TRBV7-9 and TRBJ2-7; D possibly uses TRBD1 or TRBD2 (5 bases each). Germline V lookup: CDR1 SEHNR, CDR2 FQNEAQ (reference sequence). V lost 7 bases and J 5 bases, leaving 15 bases between the germline ends. The CDR3 runs to 13 residues. CDR3 in amino acids: CASTPGRANEQYF. CDR3 DNA: TGTGCCAGCACCCCAGGGCGGGCTAACGAGCAGTACTTC.

This chain links TRBV18 with TRBJ1-2; D remains ambiguous. V lost 2 bases to trimming and J lost 0 bases, with 10 bases between them. The CDR3 covers 15 residues. The V gene's germline CDR1 is KGHSH and CDR2 LQKENI. CDR3 in DNA: TGTGCCAGCTCACCAAGCAGAAGCCCTAACTATGGCTACACCTTC. It codes for CASSPSRSPNYGYTF.

V and J are TRBV28 and TRBJ2-7; TRBD1 or TRBD2 may be the D gene (5 bases each). V was shortened by 4 bases and J by 3 bases, with 19 bases between the two germline ends. Per the germline V gene, CDR1 is MDHEN and CDR2 is SYDVKM. The CDR3 consists of 16 residues. The CDR3 region has the DNA TGTGCCAGCAGTTCCCAACGGAAGGGGACCCTCTACGAGCAGTACTTC. Residues: CASSSQRKGTLYEQYF.

The V and J genes are TRBV11-2 and TRBJ2-1; tentative D call: TRBD2 (5 bases). This CDR3 region has 11 residues. Germline V lookup: CDR1 SGHAT, CDR2 FQNNGV. V shed 5 bases and J shed 9 bases, with 8 bases lying between them. The CDR3 is CASSRRGEQFF. CDR3 in DNA: TGTGCCAGCAGCCGACGGGGTGAGCAGTTCTTC.

V and J are TRBV7-3 and TRBJ2-2; 8 bases agree with TRBD1. This CDR3 contains 15 residues. CDR1 is SGHTA, CDR2 FQGTGA, per germline. Trimming at V came to 5 bases and at J to 3 bases, leaving 5 bases not matched to a gene. The CDR3 sequence: CASSPRTGYTGELFF. CDR3 bases: TGTGCCAGCAGCCCTCGGACAGGGTACACCGGGGAGCTGTTTTTT. Based on the CDR3 plus reference TRBV7-3 and TRBJ2-2, the full variable domain is GAGVSQTPSNKVTEKGKYVELRCDPISGHTALYWYRQSLGQGPEFLIYFQGTGAADDSGLPNDRFFAVRPEGSVSTLKIQRTERGDSAVYLCASSPRTGYTGELFFGEGSRLTVL.

This rearrangement joins TRBV9 to TRBJ1-1, with D perhaps matching TRBD1 (5 bases). Germline V gene lookup returns CDR1 SGDLS and CDR2 YYNGEE. The CDR3 has 14 residues. Trimming left V 3 bases short and J 4 bases short, with 13 bases between. CDR3 nucleotides: TGTGCCAGCAGCGACGCGGGACCCGGCACTGAAGCTTTCTTT. Protein: CASSDAGPGTEAFF.

The chain couples TRBV5-4 to TRBJ1-4; possibly TRBD1 for D (5 bases). The V end was cut by 5 bases, the J end by 8 bases, with 19 bases between. This CDR3 contains 15 residues. Germline CDR1 SGHNT, CDR2 YYREEE (reference sequence). CDR3 bases: TGTGCCAGCAGTAACAACTCAGGGCTGGGGGAAAAACTGTTTTTT. It yields the protein CASSNNSGLGEKLFF.

The chain is built from TRBV7-3 and TRBJ2-3, with D possibly TRBD1 on 6 matching bases. Trimming stripped 5 bases from V and 0 bases from J, with 18 bases between. The CDR3 consists of 17 residues. CDR1 is SGHTA, CDR2 FQGTGA, per germline. CDR3 region: CASSLHPRGSSTDTQYF. The CDR3, as DNA: TGTGCCAGCAGCCTACATCCCAGGGGATCAAGCACAGATACGCAGTATTTT.

This clone was recorded once. CDR3 in amino acids: CASSFKGARGLENTGELFF. In nucleotides, the CDR3 is TGTGCCAGCAGTTTCAAGGGGGCGCGGGGACTTGAGAACACCGGGGAGCTGTTTTTT. V gene TRBV27 combines with J gene TRBJ2-2; D might be TRBD1 (7 bases). Germline loops: CDR1 MNHEY, CDR2 SMNVEV (reference sequence). The CDR3 spans 19 residues. Trimming removed 3 bases from V and 1 base from J, with 21 bases in between.

In its sample, this clone was seen a few times. The CDR3 DNA is TGTGCCAGTACGTATGAGCGGGCCAGCTCCTACAATGAGCAGTTCTTC. This encodes CASTYERASSYNEQFF. The chain uses TRBV19 and TRBJ2-1, with a tentative D call TRBD2 (6 bases). The CDR3 has 16 amino acids. Trimming left V 7 bases short and J 0 bases short, with 16 bases between. CDR1 is LNHDA and CDR2 is SQIVND in the germline V gene (reference sequence).

Details on this clone: Other nucleotide sequences from this sample produce the same CDR3. The CDR3 DNA follows: TGTGCCAGCAGGTCAACAGGACAGCCCCAGCATTTT. Its protein is CASRSTGQPQHF. This chain uses TRBV28 with TRBJ1-5; the D gene is possibly TRBD1 (5 bases). V lost 6 bases to trimming and J lost 7 bases, with 10 bases between them. The CDR3 spans 12 residues. Germline loops: CDR1 MDHEN, CDR2 SYDVKM.

The chain links TRBV18 to TRBJ2-2, with a weak D call TRBD1 (6 bases). CDR1 KGHSH and CDR2 LQKENI come from the germline V gene. The CDR3 sequence is 15 residues long. Trimming removed 3 bases at V and 1 base at J, with 9 bases between. CDR3 nucleotide sequence: TGTGCCAGCTCACCTGCGACAGGGAACACCGGGGAGCTGTTTTTT. Translated: CASSPATGNTGELFF.

The chain carries TRBV7-2 and TRBJ2-2; 11 bases line up with TRBD2. The CDR3 has 15 residues. The trim removed 6 bases at V and 7 bases at J, leaving 7 bases unmatched. Germline CDR1 is SGHTA and CDR2 is FQGNSA. CDR3: CASRPSSGRSGELFF. The CDR3 DNA reads TGTGCCAGCAGACCTTCTAGCGGGAGGAGCGGGGAGCTGTTTTTT.

Written as DNA, the CDR3 is TGTGCCAGTGACAGACAGGGGGCAAACAATGAGCAGTTCTTC. This gives the protein CASDRQGANNEQFF. The rearrangement joins TRBV6-6 to TRBJ2-1, with TRBD1 matching over 10 bases. With V trimmed by 9 bases and J by 5 bases, 7 bases remained unmatched. The CDR3 has 14 residues. Germline-derived CDR1 and CDR2 are MNHNY and SVGAGI (reference sequence).

For the CDR3, the DNA is TGTGCCAGCAGTTTGACTAGCCCCACTGGTCATGAGCAGTTCTTC. Translated: CASSLTSPTGHEQFF. The chain couples TRBV28 to TRBJ2-1; 7 bases are a match to TRBD2. V dropped 3 bases and J dropped 8; count of bases not matched to a gene: 10. The CDR3 totals 15 residues. CDR1 and CDR2 (germline): MDHEN, SYDVKM.

The V call is TRBV7-8, the J call TRBJ2-2; possible D gene TRBD2, 6 bases. From germline, CDR1 is SGHVS and CDR2 FQNEAQ. The CDR3 runs to 17 residues. V was clipped by 2 bases and J by 6 bases, with 19 bases between them. CDR3: CASSLRMGSGVSGELFF. The DNA for the CDR3 is TGTGCCAGCAGCTTAAGGATGGGGTCGGGAGTGTCCGGGGAGCTGTTTTTT.

This sequence joins TRBV4-1 and TRBJ2-5, with 14 nucleotides matching TRBD2. V lost 8 bases and J lost 5; bases outside the gene matches: 7. Germline CDR1 reads MGHRA; CDR2 reads YSYEKL. The CDR3 runs to 15 residues. CDR3 region: CASAGLAGGFETQYF. In DNA, the CDR3 is TGCGCCAGCGCAGGACTAGCGGGAGGTTTCGAGACCCAGTACTTC.

The chain recombines TRBV11-2 with TRBJ2-1; 11 bases align to TRBD2. CDR3 length: 17 amino acids. Germline-derived CDR1 and CDR2 are SGHAT and FQNNGV. Losses at the gene ends were 2 bases for V and 1 base for J; bases not matched to a gene: 4. CDR3 in amino acids: CASSLRTSGRSYNEQFF. In nucleotides, the CDR3 is TGTGCCAGCAGCTTACGGACTAGCGGGCGTTCCTACAATGAGCAGTTCTTC.

The chain uses TRBV9 and TRBJ2-1; possible D gene TRBD2, 6 bases. Trimming took off 4 bases at V and 0 bases at J, with 23 bases between the two ends. This CDR3 region has 19 residues. CDR1 and CDR2 (germline): SGDLS, YYNGEE. The CDR3 loop reads CASSTNNRKAGSSYNEQFF. The CDR3 DNA reads as TGTGCCAGCAGCACGAACAATCGAAAGGCGGGGAGCTCCTACAATGAGCAGTTCTTC.

This sequence joins TRBV19 and TRBJ2-2; 11 positions match TRBD1. Losses at the gene ends were 3 bases for V and 0 bases for J; bases not matched to a gene: 3. In germline, CDR1 is LNHDA, CDR2 SQIVND (reference sequence). The CDR3 has 17 residues. CDR3 DNA: TGTGCCAGTAGTATGGACAGGGGGCTCCCGAACACCGGGGAGCTGTTTTTT. It codes for CASSMDRGLPNTGELFF.

The chain links TRBV4-2 to TRBJ2-5; D not resolved. With 1 base removed from V and 1 base from J, the gap between germline ends came to 7 bases. Per the germline V gene, CDR1 is LGHNA and CDR2 is YNFKEQ. The CDR3 contains 14 residues. In DNA form, the CDR3 reads TGTGCCAGCAGCCAAGCTGGAAGCCAAGAGACCCAGTACTTC. This gives the protein CASSQAGSQETQYF.

CDR3 sequence reads: CASSQEGMERIYNEQFF. The CDR3 nucleotides read TGCGCCAGCAGCCAAGAGGGGATGGAGCGGATATACAATGAGCAGTTCTTC. This chain uses TRBV4-1 with TRBJ2-1; perhaps TRBD2 as D (5 bases). The ends were cut back, 0 bases at V and 4 bases at J, with 16 bases in the middle. The germline gives CDR1 MGHRA, CDR2 YSYEKL. The CDR3 consists of 17 residues.

This clone was found a few times. This chain links TRBV7-9 with TRBJ1-1; D remains unclear. Germline loops: CDR1 SEHNR, CDR2 FQNEAQ (reference sequence). The V end lost 1 base, the J end lost 2 bases, and 17 bases lay between the germline ends. CDR3 length equals 17 residues. The CDR3 nucleotides are TGTGCCAGCAGCTTAGTAGGCATAGTATCACCAAACACTGAAGCTTTCTTT. Translated: CASSLVGIVSPNTEAFF.

This clone was observed once. J is TRBJ2-3 and V is TRBV6-1; a possible D gene is TRBD2 (6 bases). The CDR3 contains 17 residues. Trimming took 1 base from V and 1 from J, leaving 15 bases between them. CDR1 and CDR2 from the germline V gene are MNHNS and SASEGT. The CDR3 DNA reads TGTGCCAGCAGTGAAGTGTTTGGGGGGATGGGCACAGATACGCAGTATTTT. This codes for CASSEVFGGMGTDTQYF.